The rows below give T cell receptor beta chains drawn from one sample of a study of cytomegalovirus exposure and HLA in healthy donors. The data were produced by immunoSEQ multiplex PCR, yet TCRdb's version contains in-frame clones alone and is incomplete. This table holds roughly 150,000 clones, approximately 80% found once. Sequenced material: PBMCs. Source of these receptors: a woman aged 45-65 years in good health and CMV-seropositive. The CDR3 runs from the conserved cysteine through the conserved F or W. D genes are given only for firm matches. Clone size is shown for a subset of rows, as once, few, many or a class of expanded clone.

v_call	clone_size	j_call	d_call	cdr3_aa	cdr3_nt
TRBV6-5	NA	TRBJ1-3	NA	CASSRGDTIYF	TGTGCCAGCAGCAGGGGTGACACCATATATTTT
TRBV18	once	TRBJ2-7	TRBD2	CASSPPLAGGYEQYF	TGTGCCAGCTCACCACCCCTAGCGGGGGGTTACGAGCAGTACTTC
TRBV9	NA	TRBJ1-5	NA	CASSASGSNQPQHF	TGTGCCAGCAGCGCTTCAGGCTCCAATCAGCCCCAGCATTTT
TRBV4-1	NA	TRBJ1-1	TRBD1	CASSQGQGGTEAFF	TGCGCCAGCAGCCAAGGACAGGGGGGGACTGAAGCTTTCTTT
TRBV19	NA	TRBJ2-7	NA	CASSSYYEQYF	TGTGCCAGTAGTTCTTACTACGAGCAGTACTTC
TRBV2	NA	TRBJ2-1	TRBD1	CASSVDRAHEQFF	TGTGCCAGCAGTGTGGACAGGGCTCATGAGCAGTTCTTC
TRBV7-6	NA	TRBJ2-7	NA	CASGGPYEQYF	TGTGCCAGCGGGGGCCCCTACGAGCAGTACTTC
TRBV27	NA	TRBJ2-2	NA	CASSSYTGELFF	TGTGCCAGCAGTAGCTACACCGGGGAGCTGTTTTTT
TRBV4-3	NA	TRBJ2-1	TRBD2	CASSQGLGGALNEQFF	TGCGCCAGCAGCCAAGGTCTCGGGGGGGCGTTGAATGAGCAGTTCTTC
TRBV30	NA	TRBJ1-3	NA	CAWNGGRFGNTIYF	TGTGCCTGGAACGGAGGGAGATTTGGAAACACCATATATTTT
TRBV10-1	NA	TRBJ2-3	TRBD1	CASSIDRGLTDTQYF	TGCGCCAGCAGTATCGACAGGGGACTGACAGATACGCAGTATTTT
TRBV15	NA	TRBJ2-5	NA	CATSRDRTAGAGARETQYF	TGTGCCACCAGCAGAGACCGGACGGCTGGGGCGGGGGCGAGAGAGACCCAGTACTTC
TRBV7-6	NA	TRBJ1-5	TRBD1	CASSPQPTGEPQPQHF	TGTGCCAGCAGCCCACAACCAACAGGGGAGCCTCAGCCCCAGCATTTT
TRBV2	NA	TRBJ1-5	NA	CASSVGQPHQPQHF	TGTGCCAGCAGTGTTGGACAGCCGCATCAGCCCCAGCATTTT
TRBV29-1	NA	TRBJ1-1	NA	CSVYRGNTEAFF	TGCAGCGTTTATCGAGGGAACACTGAAGCTTTCTTT
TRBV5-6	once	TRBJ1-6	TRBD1	CASSTWGTGNSPLHF	TGTGCCAGCAGCACGTGGGGGACAGGTAACTCACCCCTCCACTTT
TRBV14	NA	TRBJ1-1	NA	CASSPWGGGTATEAFF	TGTGCCAGCAGCCCCTGGGGAGGAGGGACTGCTACTGAAGCTTTCTTT
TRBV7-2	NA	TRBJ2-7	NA	CASSTPGGLSYEQYF	TGTGCCAGCAGCACCCCAGGGGGACTGTCCTACGAGCAGTACTTC
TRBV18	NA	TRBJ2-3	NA	CASSQGPGDTQYF	TGTGCCAGCTCGCAGGGGCCCGGAGATACGCAGTATTTT
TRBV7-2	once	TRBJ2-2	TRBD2	CASSPGLAGGWTGELFF	TGTGCCAGCAGCCCAGGACTAGCGGGGGGGTGGACCGGGGAGCTGTTTTTT
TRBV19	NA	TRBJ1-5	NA	CASSIVDSPSQPQHF	TGTGCCAGTAGTATAGTGGACAGCCCCAGTCAGCCCCAGCATTTT
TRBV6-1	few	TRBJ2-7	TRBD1	CASSEWTGSSYEQYF	TGTGCCAGCAGTGAATGGACAGGCAGCTCCTACGAGCAGTACTTC
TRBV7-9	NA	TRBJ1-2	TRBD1	CASSLGWTGRDVYYGYTF	TGTGCCAGCAGCTTAGGCTGGACAGGGAGAGATGTGTACTATGGCTACACCTTC
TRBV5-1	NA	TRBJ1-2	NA	CASSLFGPRGGQIYGYTF	TGCGCCAGCAGCTTGTTCGGCCCGAGGGGGGGACAAATCTATGGCTACACCTTC
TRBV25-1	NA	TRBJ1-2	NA	CASSDSAGVYGYTF	TGTGCCAGCAGTGACTCGGCAGGGGTCTATGGCTACACCTTC
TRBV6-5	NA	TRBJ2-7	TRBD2	CASSALAGGYEQYF	TGTGCCAGCAGTGCTTTAGCGGGAGGCTACGAGCAGTACTTC
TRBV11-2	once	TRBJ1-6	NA	CASSLGQLNSPLHF	TGTGCCAGCAGCTTAGGACAGCTTAATTCACCCCTCCACTTT
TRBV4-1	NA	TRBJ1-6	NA	CASSQGEDRSSPLHF	TGCGCCAGCAGCCAAGGGGAGGATCGGAGCTCACCCCTCCACTTT
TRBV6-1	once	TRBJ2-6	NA	CASSETEAGANVLTF	TGTGCCAGCAGTGAAACCGAGGCCGGGGCCAACGTCCTGACTTTC
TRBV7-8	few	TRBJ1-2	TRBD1	CASSPGQLNYGYTF	TGTGCCAGCAGCCCGGGACAGCTAAACTATGGCTACACCTTC
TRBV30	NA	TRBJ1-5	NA	CAWNKQGRGQPQHF	TGTGCCTGGAACAAACAGGGTAGAGGTCAGCCCCAGCATTTT
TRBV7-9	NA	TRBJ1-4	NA	CASSAPRGINEKLFF	TGTGCCAGCAGCGCCCCGCGAGGGATTAATGAAAAACTGTTTTTT
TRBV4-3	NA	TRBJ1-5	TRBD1	CASSQVLGQGNQPQHF	TGCGCCAGCAGCCAAGTTCTTGGACAGGGCAATCAGCCCCAGCATTTT
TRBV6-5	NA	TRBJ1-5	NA	CASSMRAGSNQPQHF	TGTGCCAGCAGTATGAGGGCAGGAAGCAATCAGCCCCAGCATTTT
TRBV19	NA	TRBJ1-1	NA	CASRRQAMNTEAFF	TGTGCCAGTAGAAGACAGGCGATGAACACTGAAGCTTTCTTT
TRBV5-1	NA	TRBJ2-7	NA	CASVSGYYEQYF	TGCGCCAGCGTGAGCGGGTACTACGAGCAGTACTTC
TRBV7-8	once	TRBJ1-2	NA	CASSPRGDYGYTF	TGTGCCAGCAGCCCACGGGGGGACTATGGCTACACCTTC
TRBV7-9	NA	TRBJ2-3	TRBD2	CASGTGGDTQYF	TGTGCCAGCGGAACGGGGGGAGATACGCAGTATTTT